The 11 T cell receptor beta chains presented below share a single source sample, sequenced in a study of T cells expressing NK-cell markers. From its re-call of the 5' RACE reads, TCRdb lists each CDR3 protein once, without DNA. The record lists some 110,000 distinct CDR3 sequences, of which the ten most abundant hold roughly 18%. The specimen was blood T cells: a sorted CD56 or NKG2C T cell subset, CD4+ or CD8+ T cells, or bulk PBMC T cells (not recorded which). These TCRs come from a woman aged 18 to 75 in good health.

This chain joins TRBV12-3 or TRBV12-4 and TRBJ2-1; the TRBD2 assignment by TCRdb is unverifiable without DNA. This CDR3 is 15 amino acids long. Here the CDR3 reads CASSPGLANYNEQFF.

The chain has TRBV20-1 and TRBJ2-3; TCRdb designates TRBD1, a call that cannot be tested without DNA. The germline gives CDR1 DFQATT, CDR2 SNEGSKA (reference sequence). The length of the CDR3 is 15 residues. CDR3 residues: CSARDRADIGYTQYF.

The genes are TRBV20-1 and TRBJ1-2; TCRdb's assignment of TRBD1 cannot be checked, as there is no DNA. CDR1 and CDR2 from the germline V gene are DFQATT and SNEGSKA (reference sequence). This CDR3 is 12 amino acids long. The CDR3 is CSARTEHYGYTF.

The chain joins TRBV7-8 to TRBJ2-2; with no DNA, the TCRdb D assignment of TRBD1 cannot be verified. From germline, CDR1 is SGHVS and CDR2 FQNEAQ. The CDR3 runs 19 residues. Here the CDR3 reads CASSLAHPGQDANTGELFF.

CDR3 region: CASSRTQGSYNEQFF. The chain recombines TRBV7-6 with TRBJ2-1. There are 15 residues in the CDR3. Germline CDR1 reads SGHVS; CDR2 reads FNYEAQ. Full variable domain (rest looked up from reference TRBV7-6 and TRBJ2-1): GAGVSQSPRYKVTKRGQDVALRCDPISGHVSLYWYRQALGQGPEFLTYFNYEAQQDKSGLPNDRFSAERPEGSISTLTIQRTEQRDSAMYRCASSRTQGSYNEQFFGPGTRLTVL.

The chain employs TRBV14 and TRBJ2-3; TCRdb gives TRBD1 as the D gene, but with no DNA this cannot be confirmed. The CDR3 is made up of 14 amino acids. The germline V gene encodes CDR1 SGHDN and CDR2 FVKESK. CDR3 region: CASSLTGGADTQYF.

The chain combines TRBV20-1 with TRBJ1-4; TCRdb gives TRBD1 as the D gene, but with no DNA this cannot be confirmed. The CDR3 totals 15 residues. Germline lookup yields CDR1 DFQATT and CDR2 SNEGSKA (reference sequence). CDR3 loop: CSAADTEAANEKLFF.

CDR3 loop: CSAQPIYSSYNEQFF. The chain joins TRBV20-1 to TRBJ2-1. The germline gives CDR1 DFQATT, CDR2 SNEGSKA (reference sequence). The CDR3 spans 15 residues.

The chain uses TRBV12-3 or TRBV12-4 and TRBJ2-2; the D gene TCRdb calls, TRBD2, cannot be checked with no DNA. The CDR3 is made up of 15 amino acids. CDR3: CASYPTSTNTGELFF.

V and J are TRBV12-3 or TRBV12-4 and TRBJ1-1; as DNA is missing, the TRBD1 call by TCRdb cannot be tested. CDR3 length: 15 residues. CDR3 amino acids: CASSFWRGPGTEAFF.

The chain links TRBV15 to TRBJ1-1. This CDR3 spans 14 amino acids. Germline V gives CDR1 LNHNV, CDR2 YYDKDF (reference sequence). CDR3 in amino acids: CATSRGEPNTEAFF.